The TCR beta chain described here comes from a study of human T cells and chemical hapten exposure (dated by TCRdb to the early 2020s). Background on the whole study: For sensitization, 2% DPC in acetone was applied to a 2 cm by 2 cm area of upper inner arm skin. Nearly 30 alopecia patients provided blood for TCR sequencing at one to four time points (pre-sensitization, 2, 6 and 24 weeks). Alopecia areata with under or over 50% scalp involvement, alopecia totalis and alopecia universalis were represented in the patient cohort, which was mostly female. Throughout the study period of 20 to 30 weeks, patients also received therapeutic DPC doses to the scalp every week. Patch testing was done on the upper back using Finn chambers containing 0.01% DPC, and results were scored after 6 days according to International Contact Dermatitis Research Group standards. Libraries were pooled for sequencing, and variation in per-sample TCR yields was attributed mainly to small differences in library volumes within the pool. Peripheral blood TCR repertoire changes were tracked in vivo in alopecia patients during primary and secondary sensitization to the hapten diphenylcyclopropenone (DPC). Blood samples were taken from patients before sensitization (week 0) and then at 2, 6 and about 24 weeks after DPC sensitization. Overall results and qualifications from the work: Repeated subsampling changed both the strength of the expansion versus patch-test correlation and the threshold at which that correlation became significant. Because every patient had alopecia, a presumed autoimmune disease, the patients' immune response might differ from that of healthy individuals. Patch test score was positively correlated with the number of PT1 expanded TCRs, with significance at thresholds 8, 16 and 32 but not at 4. Compared with pre-sensitization or healthy control sets, expanded TCRs formed significantly more large CDR3 similarity clusters, which is consistent with antigen-driven responses. DPC sensitization did not change the number of TCRs with a frequency above 1 in 1000, and there was no evidence of changes in global repertoire structure.

This clonotype was picked up many times. This receptor's antigen is unknown. No qualities accompany the bases; no much larger clone lies one base away. The germline V gene gives CDR1 as SGHDN and CDR2 as FVKESK. Spanning cysteine to phenylalanine, the CDR3 consists of 16 amino acids. Of the read, only the CDR3 DNA is kept; its 48 bases are in frame from base 1. Trimming takes 1 base from V and 3 bases from J, and the germline ends sit 16 bases apart. The time point label on this specimen signifies: pre-sensitization, week 0. The intended sense of this specimen's treatment or condition label: therapeutic diphenylcyclopropenone sensitization with weekly scalp DPC. Blood at each patch-test visit was drawn before the patch test was applied. Patients were considered eligible if aged 18 to 70, diagnosed with alopecia and deemed suitable for DPC therapy, and patients were excluded if pregnant. Total RNA was extracted from unfractionated whole blood that had been collected in Tempus Blood RNA tubes.

Receptor amplification or capture employed RACE. Sequenced using a NextSeq 500. Library preparation attached unique molecular identifiers to individual cDNA molecules for quantitative, reproducible TCR counting. From each blood RNA sample, both TCR alpha and TCR beta chains were sequenced. Under the source paper's analysis protocol: The median number of TCRs per sample was around 96,000, ranging from about 20,000 to 750,000. The Decombinator software suite was used to annotate V, J and CDR3 in the TCR reads. For the PS versus PT1 abundance plots, all samples were subsampled to the same number of TCRs (28,000). TCRs were defined as expanded if absent before sensitization and observed at least eight times at the 2-week time point. TCRdb reanalyzed the raw reads on its own, using fastp at Q25 for trimming and MiXCR for clone calling, and kept in-frame beta chains. Each CDR3 protein appears once, grouped with its most common genes and DNA. It is TCRdb's table, rather than the study itself, that gives the V and J calls and clone size. A total of over 35,000 distinct CDR3 sequences appear in this sample, over 9.5% of them only once. The ten most abundant clones make up approximately 5.9% of the sample.

Sequencing used whole blood, obtained in connection with sensitization to the hapten diphenylcyclopropenone (DPC). The source of this sequence is a man younger than 45 with alopecia areata. Some clones in this sample may be carry-over from other donors' samples. Rearrangement joined TRBV14 to TRBJ2-7; TRBD1 is perhaps the D gene, given 6 matching bases. The CDR3 protein: CASSQGHRAIFYEQYF. The nucleotide sequence is given as TGTGCCAGCAGCCAAGGGCACAGGGCTATTTTCTACGAGCAGTACTTC.